This T cell receptor (beta chain) is from a study of blood T cell repertoires in COVID-19. Study in general: Acute-phase and convalescent COVID-19 samples originated in the United States, Italy and Spain.

This clone was observed a handful of times. The repertoire was sequenced with immunoSEQ multiplex PCR; TCRdb's copy has only in-frame clones and lacks some. The top ten clones hold about 40% of a sample with under 50,000 clones, about 82% of them seen once. The TCR was taken from a man older than 75 with active or convalescent COVID-19. Source material: peripheral blood.

CDR3 amino acids: CAVRDRENYEQYF. The CDR3, as DNA: TGTGCCGTCCGGGACAGGGAAAACTACGAGCAGTACTTC. V is TRBV10-3 and J is TRBJ2-7; 9 positions agree with TRBD1. With 11 bases clipped from V and 3 bases from J, the junction kept 8 bases outside the gene matches. This CDR3 has 13 amino acids. Germline V lookup: CDR1 ENHRY, CDR2 SYGVKD.